The 30 T cell receptor beta chains presented below share a single source sample, sequenced in a study of CD4 and CD8 cells across lung adenocarcinoma regions. TCRdb reprocessed the PCR reads via MiXCR and lists one record per CDR3 protein. Among about 25,000 distinct CDR3 sequences listed, 52% were seen once. Material: CD4+ T cells from the center of a lung tumor. These receptors originate from a male donor with lung adenocarcinoma. The CD4 and CD8 labels of this study may be unreliable.

The chain recombines TRBV6-1 with TRBJ2-3; TRBD1 or TRBD2 may be the D gene (6 bases each). CDR3 length equals 15 residues. With 6 bases removed from V and 12 bases from J, the gap between germline ends came to 25 bases. Germline V gene lookup returns CDR1 MNHNS and CDR2 SASEGT. CDR3 loop: CASSRGLGGKDTQYF. CDR3 coding DNA: TGTGCCAGCAGCCGGGGGCTGGGAGGCAAAGACACTCAGTATTTT.

This clonotype was counted ten times or more. V gene TRBV6-1 combines with J gene TRBJ1-2; a possible D gene is TRBD1 (5 bases). The CDR3 loop spans 13 amino acids. From germline, CDR1 is MNHNS and CDR2 SASEGT. Trimming left V 6 bases short and J 2 bases short, with 10 bases between. The CDR3 loop reads CASSSGLNYGYTF. In nucleotides, the CDR3 is TGTGCCAGCAGCTCAGGGTTAAACTATGGCTACACCTTC.

This chain joins TRBV6-1 and TRBJ2-4; the match to TRBD2 covers 8 bases. The CDR3 is made up of 19 amino acids. V dropped 2 bases and J dropped 13; count of bases not matched to a gene: 25. The V gene's germline CDR1 is MNHNS and CDR2 SASEGT. Here the CDR3 DNA reads TGTGCCAGCAGTGAATTCGGCGGGAGGTCAATCTTAGCCAAAGACACCCAGTACTTC. Protein: CASSEFGGRSILAKDTQYF.

A note on this clonotype: One end of the junction is discordant with germline, which a read error may explain. The chain couples TRBV7-6 to TRBJ2-3, with D perhaps TRBD2 (6 bases). The end of the DNA is better explained by TRBJ2-7, so the J call may be wrong. Per the germline V gene, CDR1 is SGHVS and CDR2 is FNYEAQ. The CDR3 has 16 amino acids. CDR3 loop: CASTSAGRGATDTQYF. CDR3 coding DNA: TGTGCGAGCACCTCCGCGGGGCGGGGAGCCACAGATACGCAGTACTTC.

This clonotype was recorded many times. This chain uses TRBV27 with TRBJ1-1; TRBD1 might be the D (6 bases). This CDR3 is 15 amino acids long. Germline lookup yields CDR1 MNHEY and CDR2 SMNVEV (reference sequence). V was cut by 3 bases and J by 4 bases, with 15 bases left in between. This chain's CDR3 is CASSFSGGGITEAFF. The CDR3 region has the DNA TGTGCCAGCAGTTTCTCCGGGGGGGGCATCACTGAAGCTTTCTTT.

The chain links TRBV27 to TRBJ2-5, with D maybe TRBD2 (5 bases). The CDR3 has 14 amino acids. Germline loops: CDR1 MNHEY, CDR2 SMNVEV (reference sequence). V lost 3 bases and J 6 bases, leaving 14 bases between the germline ends. In DNA, the CDR3 is TGTGCCAGCAGTTTTCGGGGTCAGCCCAAGACCCAGTACTTC. Translation: CASSFRGQPKTQYF.

The chain couples TRBV6-5 to TRBJ2-5; D gene unclear. Germline assignment: CDR1 MNHEY and CDR2 SVGAGI. The CDR3 has 15 residues. V lost 0 bases and J 1 base, leaving 9 bases between the germline ends. CDR3 nucleotides: TGTGCCAGCAGTTACTCGAGGTTGGTCCAAGAGACCCAGTACTTC. It is translated as CASSYSRLVQETQYF.

The rearrangement uses TRBV6-1 and TRBJ1-2; perhaps TRBD1 as D (6 bases). The germline CDR1 and CDR2 sequences are MNHNS and SASEGT. The CDR3 covers 14 residues. Deletions cut 1 base from V and 7 bases from J, with 13 bases between. The CDR3 sequence: CASSEVRGQAGYTF. The CDR3 bases are TGTGCCAGCAGTGAAGTCCGGGGGCAAGCTGGCTACACCTTC.

The chain joins TRBV7-3 to TRBJ2-4; TRBD2 aligns across 7 bases. Germline V gene sequence: CDR1 SGHTA, CDR2 FQGTGA. The CDR3 is made up of 17 amino acids. V lost 3 bases and J lost 0; bases outside the gene matches: 8. Here the CDR3 DNA reads TGTGCCAGCAGCTTCTATGGGGGAGGGCTAGCCAAAAACATTCAGTACTTC. Translating it yields CASSFYGGGLAKNIQYF.

The J gene is TRBJ1-1, the V gene TRBV6-1; weak D call: TRBD1 (6 bases). The CDR3 sequence is 14 residues long. With 2 bases removed from V and 4 bases from J, the gap between germline ends came to 11 bases. In germline, CDR1 is MNHNS, CDR2 SASEGT. Here the CDR3 reads CASSEKGGVTEAFF. For the CDR3, the DNA is TGTGCCAGCAGTGAAAAAGGGGGGGTCACTGAAGCTTTCTTT.

The chain employs TRBV25-1 and TRBJ2-3; D is uncertain. The end of the DNA fits TRBJ2-7 better, so the J call may be wrong. This CDR3 has 13 residues. Germline V gene sequence: CDR1 MGHDK, CDR2 SYGVNS. DNA for the CDR3: TGTGCCTCGGGTGAGAGAGCCAAAGATACGCAGTACTTC. Protein product: CASGERAKDTQYF.

In its sample, this clonotype is medium-sized (0.01 to 0.1%). This chain uses TRBV6-6 with TRBJ2-3, with D perhaps matching TRBD1 or TRBD2 (5 bases each). Germline assignment: CDR1 MNHNY and CDR2 SVGAGI (reference sequence). The CDR3 consists of 13 residues. V lost 8 bases and J 1 base, leaving 10 bases between the germline ends. The CDR3 DNA sequence: TGTGCCAGCTGGGGGAGACGCACAGATACGCAGTATTTT. This translates into CASWGRRTDTQYF.

This clonotype showed up many times. The chain carries TRBV6-1 and TRBJ2-1; TRBD1 matches at 9 bases. The assigned J gene may be wrong: the sequence end matches TRBJ2-5 better. CDR3 length equals 14 residues. CDR1 is MNHNS and CDR2 is SASEGT in the germline V gene. CDR3 residues: CASSPTGGKKTQYF. The CDR3 bases are TGTGCCAGCAGCCCCACAGGGGGCAAAAAGACCCAGTACTTC.

This clonotype was counted many times. This chain joins TRBV6-5 and TRBJ2-5, with 8 positions matching TRBD2. CDR3 size: 13 residues. The trim removed 6 bases at V and 4 bases at J, leaving 4 bases unmatched. Germline V gene lookup returns CDR1 MNHEY and CDR2 SVGAGI. The CDR3 here is CASRRGEGETQYF. The DNA of the CDR3 is TGTGCCAGCAGGCGGGGGGAGGGAGAGACCCAGTACTTC.

This clonotype was seen more than once but under ten times. The chain carries TRBV5-1 and TRBJ2-3; D call uncertain. CDR1 is SGHRS and CDR2 is YFSETQ in the germline V gene. V lost 1 base, J lost 1 base, and 7 bases lay in between. The CDR3 length is 14 residues. Written as DNA, the CDR3 is TGCGCCAGCAGCTTGCAAGTTGGCACAGATACGCAGTATTTT. Translation: CASSLQVGTDTQYF.

In the case of this clonotype: This may arise from a read error, as a much more abundant clone is one base away. The gene calls are TRBV6-1 and TRBJ2-1, with TRBD1 identical over 9 bases. The V and J ends lost 6 bases and 13 bases, in that order; junction bases with no gene match: 13. This CDR3 region has 14 residues. From germline, CDR1 is MNHNS and CDR2 SASEGT. CDR3 loop: CASSPTGGKKTQFF. The DNA of the CDR3 is TGTGCCAGCAGCCCCACAGGGGGCAAAAAGACCCAGTTCTTC.

About this clonotype: A read error may account for a junction end that differs from germline. The chain links TRBV6-5 to TRBJ2-3; D gene uncertain. This CDR3 contains 13 residues. CDR1 is MNHEY and CDR2 is SVGAGI in the germline V gene. The CDR3 sequence is CASRLVDQETQYF. DNA for the CDR3: TGTGCCAGCCGTCTAGTCGACCAAGAGACGCAGTACTTT.

Notes on this clonotype: The junction departs from germline at one end; a sequencing error may be responsible. The genes are TRBV7-2 and TRBJ2-1; D possibly uses TRBD1 or TRBD2 (5 bases each). This CDR3 region has 12 residues. Germline lookup yields CDR1 SGHTA and CDR2 FQGNSA. The CDR3 DNA reads as TGTGCCAGCAGCTTTCAGGGTGGGGAGCAGTTTTTC. Its protein is CASSFQGGEQFF.

A word on this clonotype: Relative to the germline gene, one junction end is altered; a read error may explain this. CDR3 protein: CAGMGGGDPETQYF. CDR3 nucleotides: TGTGCGGGCATGGGGGGGGGTGACCCAGAGACCCAGTACTTT. The V gene is TRBV6-1, the J gene TRBJ2-5; 7 positions match TRBD2. Germline V gene data show CDR1 as MNHNS and CDR2 as SASEGT. The CDR3 consists of 14 residues.

The genes are TRBV6-1 and TRBJ2-1; 9 bases fit TRBD1. Germline values: CDR1 MNHNS, CDR2 SASEGT. J gave up 12 bases and V 6 bases, and 12 bases lay outside the gene matches. The CDR3 consists of 14 residues. The CDR3 protein is CASRSGTGLVRQFF. CDR3 DNA sequence: TGTGCCAGCAGGTCCGGGACAGGGCTCGTTAGGCAGTTCTTC.

This clonotype was counted a few times. The chain carries TRBV11-2 and TRBJ2-1; tentatively, D is TRBD2 (5 bases). V was trimmed by 0 bases and J by 9 bases, leaving 15 bases between them. CDR3 length equals 15 residues. Germline lookup yields CDR1 SGHAT and CDR2 FQNNGV. Here the CDR3 DNA reads TGTGCCAGCAGCTTAGATGACGGAGGCTGGAGTGAGCAGTTCTTC. It codes for CASSLDDGGWSEQFF. The full variable domain, its missing parts supplied by reference TRBV11-2 and TRBJ2-1, is EAGVAQSPRYKIIEKRQSVAFWCNPISGHATLYWYQQILGQGPKLLIQFQNNGVVDDSQLPKDRFSAERLKGVDSTLKIQPAKLEDSAVYLCASSLDDGGWSEQFFGPGTRLTVL.

The rearrangement joins TRBV6-1 to TRBJ2-1; 8 nucleotides agree with TRBD2. The CDR3 length is 15 residues. Looked up from germline, CDR1 is MNHNS and CDR2 is SASEGT. V dropped 3 bases and J dropped 5; count of bases not matched to a gene: 6. The CDR3 nucleotides read TGTGCCAGCAGTGAGCTGGCGGGGGGCAACAATGAGCAGTTCTTC. This translates into CASSELAGGNNEQFF.

The rearrangement links TRBV19 to TRBJ2-1; 11 bases line up with TRBD2. V trimming: 6 bases; J trimming: 4 bases; junction bases outside the gene matches: 14. Per germline, CDR1 LNHDA and CDR2 SQIVND (reference sequence). The CDR3 spans 18 residues. The CDR3 sequence is CASSLYQPGTSGYNEQFF. The CDR3 coding sequence is TGTGCCAGTAGCTTATACCAGCCCGGGACTAGCGGATACAATGAGCAGTTCTTC.

This clonotype was observed a handful of times. The CDR3 nucleotides read TGTGCCAGCAGACTCCAGTCCGGAATTCCAGGGAAGCAGTTTTTT. Amino acids: CASRLQSGIPGKQFF. The rearrangement joins TRBV6-5 to TRBJ2-2, with D possibly being TRBD1 (5 bases). Trimming removed 6 bases from V and 16 bases from J, with 27 bases in between. The CDR3 runs 15 residues. Germline lookup yields CDR1 MNHEY and CDR2 SVGAGI.

This clonotype was observed a handful of times. V gene TRBV29-1 combines with J gene TRBJ2-5; D call uncertain. V was shortened by 3 bases and J by 5 bases, with 10 bases between the two germline ends. CDR1 is SQVTM, CDR2 ANQGSEA, per germline. CDR3 length: 12 amino acids. CDR3 region: CSVEGPPETQYF. The CDR3 nucleotides read TGCAGCGTTGAGGGCCCGCCCGAGACCCAGTACTTC.

The V gene is TRBV20-1, the J gene TRBJ2-7; D is unresolved. The CDR3 spans 16 residues. Germline loops: CDR1 DFQATT, CDR2 SNEGSKA (reference sequence). Trimming stripped 1 base from V and 3 bases from J, with 19 bases between. The CDR3 here is CSARGPLFSGVYEQYF. Written as DNA, the CDR3 is TGCAGTGCTAGAGGGCCCCTCTTTTCGGGTGTCTACGAGCAGTACTTC.

About this clonotype: Mismatch with germline at one junction end may stem from a read error. CDR3 protein: CASSESSYPDMQYF. CDR3 DNA: TGTGCCAGCAGTGAATCGTCATATCCAGATATGCAGTATTTC. The chain uses TRBV6-1 and TRBJ2-4; D remains unclear. Per the germline V gene, CDR1 is MNHNS and CDR2 is SASEGT. The CDR3 runs 14 residues.

On this clonotype: Germline is not matched at one junction end, which may reflect a read error. The chain uses TRBV5-3 and TRBJ2-3; a possible D gene is TRBD2 (5 bases). TRBV5-3 is marked as an open reading frame, function uncertain. The CDR3 spans 15 residues. The CDR3 coding sequence is TGTGCCAGAAGCAGCTTACTAGGAGCCGAGGATACTCAGTATTTT. As protein: CARSSLLGAEDTQYF.

This clonotype was found once. The V call is TRBV6-8, the J call TRBJ2-4; possible D gene TRBD1, 5 bases. This CDR3 is 14 amino acids long. Germline V gene data show CDR1 as MNHGY and CDR2 as SAAAGT. The ends were cut back, 6 bases at V and 13 bases at J, with 22 bases in the middle. In DNA, the CDR3 is TGTGCCAGCAGGGGGCCGTGCGGCAAAAATACGCAGTACTTC. It is translated as CASRGPCGKNTQYF.

On this clonotype itself: A read error may account for a junction end that differs from germline. The rearrangement links TRBV6-5 to TRBJ2-3, with unresolved D. Germline V gene lookup returns CDR1 MNHEY and CDR2 SVGAGI. The CDR3 has 13 amino acids. The CDR3 is CASRLPNKDTQYF. For the CDR3, the DNA is TGTGCCAGCAGATTACCCAACAAAGATACGCAGTATTTC.